A selection of T cell receptor beta chains follows, all from one sample in a study of T cell repertoires in cytomegalovirus infection. Antigen specificity for these receptors is unknown. A single record per CDR3 protein comes from TCRdb applying MiXCR to the reads. The sample shows about 770,000 distinct CDR3 sequences, 29% of them seen only once. The sample here was cultured CD8+ T cells from PBMCs, taken from culture after CMV antigen stimulation. The receptors stem from a human donor in good health (CMV status not recorded). Some clones in this sample may be carry-over from other donors' samples. Both conserved end residues are part of each CDR3. The D gene is left open where the match is weak. Some rows mark clone size as missing; the rest say once, few, many or name a class of expanded clone.

d_gene	len	abundance	v_gene	j_gene	CDR3aa	CDR3nt
NA	13	many	TRBV10-3	TRBJ2-5	CAISSGTEETQYF	TGTGCCATCAGCTCCGGGACGGAAGAGACCCAGTACTTC
NA	17	NA	TRBV7-2	TRBJ2-6	CASSLEAVSSGANVLTF	TGTGCCAGCAGCTTAGAGGCCGTTAGCTCTGGGGCCAACGTCCTGACTTTC
NA	14	NA	TRBV10-3	TRBJ2-7	CAISQTGATYEQYF	TGTGCCATCAGTCAGACAGGCGCAACCTACGAGCAGTACTTC
NA	14	NA	TRBV4-1	TRBJ2-5	CASSQDMGDETQYF	TGCGCCAGCAGCCAAGATATGGGGGATGAGACCCAGTACTTC
NA	13	few	TRBV6-5	TRBJ1-5	CASSYVPNQPQHF	TGTGCCAGCAGTTACGTCCCAAATCAGCCCCAGCATTTT
NA	16	many	TRBV7-8	TRBJ1-1	CASSLEPGWENTEAFF	TGTGCCAGCAGCTTAGAACCGGGGTGGGAGAACACTGAAGCTTTCTTT
NA	14	few	TRBV7-9	TRBJ1-1	CATKGEGTNTEAFF	TGTGCCACCAAAGGGGAAGGGACGAACACTGAAGCTTTCTTT
NA	15	few	TRBV15	TRBJ1-3	CATSRDLGAGNTIYF	TGTGCCACCAGCAGAGATCTCGGAGCTGGAAACACCATATATTTT
NA	14	many	TRBV10-2	TRBJ1-3	CASSGSASGNTIYF	TGCGCCAGCAGTGGGTCCGCCTCTGGAAACACCATATATTTT
NA	13	NA	TRBV7-6	TRBJ2-2	CAIIAPNTGELFF	TGTGCTATCATCGCACCGAACACCGGGGAGCTGTTTTTT
NA	15	few	TRBV2	TRBJ1-5	CASVPGGDSNQPQHF	TGTGCCAGCGTACCGGGCGGGGATAGCAATCAGCCCCAGCATTTT
TRBD1	15	NA	TRBV12-3/TRBV12-4	TRBJ1-5	CASRSGTGVGQPQHF	TGTGCCAGCAGGTCTGGGACAGGGGTCGGTCAGCCCCAGCATTTT
NA	15	NA	TRBV19	TRBJ2-2	CASSIYLGITGELFF	TGTGCCAGTAGTATATACCTAGGCATTACCGGGGAGCTGTTTTTT
TRBD1	15	few	TRBV19	TRBJ1-1	CASSPRQGADTEAFF	TGTGCCAGTAGTCCACGACAGGGGGCGGACACTGAAGCTTTCTTT
TRBD2	15	NA	TRBV2	TRBJ2-1	CASSEGLAPYNERFF	TGTGCCAGCAGTGAGGGACTAGCTCCCTACAATGAGCGGTTCTTC
TRBD2	15	NA	TRBV7-2	TRBJ2-5	CASSVYSGGAETQYF	TGTGCCAGCAGCGTATATAGCGGGGGGGCGGAGACCCAGTACTTC
NA	20	NA	TRBV4-3	TRBJ2-3	CASSQEGDVVEVRRTDTQYF	TGCGCCAGCAGCCAAGAAGGAGACGTCGTCGAGGTGCGTCGCACAGATACGCAGTATTTT
NA	13	NA	TRBV7-2	TRBJ2-1	CASSFRGSNEQFF	TGTGCCAGCAGCTTCCGGGGCTCAAATGAGCAGTTCTTC
NA	12	NA	TRBV7-6	TRBJ2-7	CASSFGEGEQYF	TGTGCCAGCAGCTTCGGAGAGGGCGAGCAGTACTTC
NA	13	many	TRBV7-9	TRBJ2-1	CASSLGLISREFF	TGTGCCAGCAGCTTAGGATTAATATCGAGGGAGTTCTTC
NA	16	many	TRBV7-2	TRBJ2-5	CASSVSRDNFQETQYF	TGTGCCAGCAGCGTAAGCCGGGACAACTTCCAAGAGACCCAGTACTTC
NA	13	NA	TRBV7-9	TRBJ1-5	CASSLEASVEQHF	TGTGCCAGCAGCCTAGAGGCTAGCGTGGAACAGCATTTT
TRBD1	19	few	TRBV20-1	TRBJ1-6	CSARGTRDRRSSYNSPLHF	TGCAGTGCTAGAGGGACTAGGGACAGAAGGAGCTCCTATAATTCACCCCTCCACTTT
TRBD1	13	few	TRBV6-6	TRBJ1-1	CASSSDRDPEAFF	TGTGCCAGCAGTTCGGACAGGGATCCTGAAGCTTTCTTT
NA	13	NA	TRBV7-6	TRBJ2-2	CASSFFLTGELFF	TGTGCCAGCAGCTTTTTTCTCACCGGGGAGCTGTTTTTT
TRBD1	16	NA	TRBV2	TRBJ1-1	CASSATGAFMNTEAFF	TGTGCCAGCAGTGCTACAGGGGCGTTTATGAACACTGAAGCTTTCTTT
NA	14	many	TRBV7-8	TRBJ1-3	CASRSGWEGNTIYF	TGTGCCAGCAGATCAGGCTGGGAAGGAAACACCATATATTTT
NA	15	NA	TRBV19	TRBJ1-5	CASSAENRSNQPQHF	TGTGCCAGTAGTGCCGAAAATCGTAGCAATCAGCCCCAGCATTTT
NA	14	NA	TRBV25-1	TRBJ1-5	CASSGGVPFEAQHF	TGTGCCAGCAGTGGGGGGGTCCCCTTTGAGGCCCAGCATTTT
NA	15	NA	TRBV2	TRBJ2-3	CASSEGHPSRDTQYF	TGTGCCAGCAGTGAAGGGCATCCCTCACGGGATACGCAGTATTTT
NA	17	once	TRBV4-2	TRBJ1-3	CASSQTIAKSSGNTIYF	TGTGCCAGCAGCCAAACCATCGCGAAGAGCTCTGGAAACACCATATATTTT
NA	14	few	TRBV20-1	TRBJ2-3	CSASEDRRPDTQYF	TGCAGTGCTAGTGAAGATCGGAGGCCAGATACGCAGTATTTT
TRBD1	15	few	TRBV7-9	TRBJ1-2	CASEGTGAPLAGYTF	TGTGCCAGCGAGGGGACAGGGGCCCCGTTGGCGGGCTACACCTTC
NA	16	NA	TRBV2	TRBJ2-6	CARLGWGSSGANVLTF	TGTGCCAGATTAGGGTGGGGATCCTCTGGGGCCAACGTCCTGACTTTC
NA	15	few	TRBV12-5	TRBJ1-1	CASGLALRGEGEAFF	TGTGCTAGTGGTTTGGCCCTCCGAGGAGAGGGTGAAGCTTTCTTT
NA	13	NA	TRBV29-1	TRBJ2-7	CSVETAGSGEQYF	TGCAGCGTTGAAACGGCAGGGTCGGGAGAGCAGTACTTC
TRBD2	13	once	TRBV29-1	TRBJ2-7	CSVPSGGASEQYF	TGCAGCGTTCCTAGCGGGGGGGCAAGCGAGCAGTACTTC
NA	15	NA	TRBV7-9	TRBJ1-1	CASSSPQAVNTEAFF	TGTGCCAGCAGCTCCCCCCAAGCGGTGAACACTGAAGCTTTCTTT
TRBD1	17	NA	TRBV4-2	TRBJ1-4	CASSQDGTGGAGEKLFF	TGTGCCAGCAGCCAAGATGGGACAGGGGGCGCAGGTGAAAAACTGTTTTTT
NA	16	NA	TRBV18	TRBJ1-1	CASSPSPTSLNTEAFF	TGTGCCAGCTCACCTTCCCCGACAAGCTTGAACACTGAAGCTTTCTTT
NA	15	few	TRBV6-8	TRBJ1-2	CASSYSRASNYGYTF	TGTGCCAGCAGTTACTCACGGGCCTCTAACTATGGCTACACCTTC
NA	17	many	TRBV7-2	TRBJ2-1	CASSFRSRGYPYNEQFF	TGTGCCAGCAGCTTCAGGAGTCGAGGGTATCCCTACAATGAGCAGTTCTTC
NA	17	few	TRBV6-6	TRBJ2-5	CASSKSGRGKPLETQYF	TGTGCCAGCAGTAAATCAGGCCGGGGGAAGCCACTAGAGACCCAGTACTTC
NA	14	few	TRBV7-9	TRBJ1-2	CASRTGEANYGYTF	TGTGCCAGCAGAACGGGGGAGGCGAACTATGGCTACACCTTC
NA	19	NA	TRBV6-1	TRBJ2-2	CASRFTSLDSPLHTGELFF	TGTGCCAGCAGATTTACTTCCCTGGACAGCCCACTCCACACCGGGGAGCTGTTTTTT
NA	16	few	TRBV7-9	TRBJ1-2	CATPRDKDTISYGYTF	TGTGCCACCCCCCGGGACAAGGACACCATCTCCTATGGCTACACCTTC
NA	15	NA	TRBV7-8	TRBJ1-6	CASSPGRYGDSPLHF	TGTGCCAGCAGCCCGGGAAGGTACGGAGATTCACCCCTCCACTTT
NA	15	many	TRBV6-1	TRBJ1-5	CASSRDRLGNQPQHF	TGTGCCAGCAGTCGGGACCGGCTCGGCAATCAGCCCCAGCATTTT
TRBD1	16	few	TRBV4-1	TRBJ2-3	CASRERGQGFPDTQYF	TGCGCCAGCAGGGAAAGGGGACAGGGGTTTCCAGATACGCAGTATTTT
NA	13	NA	TRBV11-3	TRBJ1-1	CASSFGVATEAFF	TGTGCCAGCAGCTTTGGGGTTGCCACTGAAGCTTTCTTT